This is a list of T cell receptor beta chains from one sample in a study of glioma-infiltrating T cells. MiXCR, applied by TCRdb to the multiplex PCR reads, yields one record per CDR3 protein. Found here are about 130,000 distinct CDR3 sequences, around 23% of them singletons; the top ten hold 25% to 30%. Sample: glioma tissue, nonneoplastic brain tissue, or PBMCs (not recorded which). The receptors were gathered from a human donor with low-grade glioma or glioblastoma, undergoing nonglioma brain surgery, or in good health (not recorded which). CDR3s include the opening cysteine and the closing phenylalanine or tryptophan. Each record gives: V gene, D gene, J gene, clone size, CDR3 DNA, CDR3 protein. D genes are given only for firm matches. Clone size is stated in some rows and not others, as once, few, many or a class when expanded.

>TRBV14|NA|TRBJ1-1|many
TGTGCCAGCAGCGCCAACACAAACAGAAACACTGAAGCTTTCTTT
CASSANTNRNTEAFF
>TRBV6-6|NA|TRBJ1-5|many
TGTGCCAGCAGTTACTCTTACAGGGATGTTCAGCCCCAGCATTTT
CASSYSYRDVQPQHF
>TRBV29-1|NA|TRBJ1-6|once
TGCAGCGTCCTCAGGGAACCAAATTCACCCCTCCACTTT
CSVLREPNSPLHF
>TRBV28|NA|TRBJ2-3|NA
TGTGCCAGCAGTTTATATGGCGCGAGAGGGAGCACAGATACGCAGTATTTT
CASSLYGARGSTDTQYF
>TRBV5-1|TRBD2|TRBJ2-3|few
TGCGCCAGCAGGGAAGCGGGGGCGTTCACAGATACGCAGTATTTT
CASREAGAFTDTQYF
>TRBV10-2|NA|TRBJ2-2|few
TGTGCCAGCCAAACAGGGTTGGACACCGGGGAGCTGTTTTTT
CASQTGLDTGELFF
>TRBV7-9|TRBD1|TRBJ2-1|NA
TGTGCCAGCAGCTTAGGGGGACAGGCCCCTGGGTGGGATGAGCAGTTCTTC
CASSLGGQAPGWDEQFF
>TRBV11-1|NA|TRBJ2-2|NA
TGTGCCAGCAGCCCGCAATGGGACACCGGGGAGCTGTTTTTT
CASSPQWDTGELFF
>TRBV15|NA|TRBJ2-3|NA
TGTGCCGTCCGAGGGGGGGGCACAGATACGCAGTATTTT
CAVRGGGTDTQYF
>TRBV5-6|NA|TRBJ1-1|NA
TGTGCCAGCAGCTTGGTCTGGAACCAACGACAGGCAATGAACACTGAAGCTTTCTTT
CASSLVWNQRQAMNTEAFF
>TRBV2|NA|TRBJ2-3|few
TGTGCCAGCAGGAGGGCAAGCACAGATACGCAGTATTTT
CASRRASTDTQYF
>TRBV29-1|NA|TRBJ1-3|NA
TGCAGCGTTTTCAGGGCGACCTCTGGAAACACCATATATTTT
CSVFRATSGNTIYF
>TRBV5-1|NA|TRBJ1-2|few
TGCGCCAGCAGCTTGGCCGGGCAGGAGCTAGTGTATGGCTACACCTTC
CASSLAGQELVYGYTF
>TRBV27|TRBD1|TRBJ1-1|few
TGTGCCAGCAGTCAAAGACAGGGCACTGAAGCTTTCTTT
CASSQRQGTEAFF
>TRBV27|TRBD2|TRBJ2-5|many
TGTGCCAGCAGTTCCCACGGGGGGGCATCGGAGACCCAGTACTTC
CASSSHGGASETQYF
>TRBV6-1|NA|TRBJ2-5|few
TGTGCCAGCAGTGAAGTTCGAGAGACCCGGTACTTC
CASSEVRETRYF
>TRBV6-1|NA|TRBJ2-2|NA
TGTGCCAGCAGGCCGACCAGTTCCGGGGAGCTGTTTTTT
CASRPTSSGELFF
>TRBV7-6|NA|TRBJ2-1|few
TGTGCCAGCAGCTTCCTTCGGGGGATCAGCTCCTACAATGAGCAGTTCTTC
CASSFLRGISSYNEQFF
>TRBV7-2|NA|TRBJ2-1|NA
TGTGCCAGCAGCTTGGCCAGGATGGAGGGGCAGTTCTTC
CASSLARMEGQFF
>TRBV2|TRBD2|TRBJ2-5|NA
TGTGCCAGCAGTTCAGGACTAGCGGGGGGAGAGACCCAGTACTTC
CASSSGLAGGETQYF
>TRBV20-1|TRBD2|TRBJ2-5|NA
TGCAGTGCTAGAGATGGAATAGCGGGGTACGAGACCCAGTACTTC
CSARDGIAGYETQYF
>TRBV30|NA|TRBJ1-2|NA
TGTGCCGTCGGCCTCCTTGGCTACACCTTC
CAVGLLGYTF
>TRBV2|TRBD1|TRBJ2-1|NA
TGTGCCAGCAGGACAGGGGGCGGACGCAATGAGCAGTTCTTC
CASRTGGGRNEQFF
>TRBV19|NA|TRBJ2-3|NA
TGTGCCAGTGGGGCCCGGCGGGGCACCGAAGAGGATACGCAGTATTTT
CASGARRGTEEDTQYF